A single sample is the source of the 15 T cell receptor beta chains below, sequenced in a study of blood T cell repertoires in COVID-19. Repertoires were generated with immunoSEQ multiplex PCR, while TCRdb's copy carries only in-frame clones and drops some. The table has 310,000 or so clones, around 86% seen once. The sample taken for sequencing was PBMCs or T cells enriched from blood (not recorded which). These receptors all stem from a woman aged 18-29 years who had recovered from COVID-19.

The J gene is TRBJ1-1, the V gene TRBV5-1; 8 bases match TRBD1. This CDR3 contains 14 residues. The trim removed 3 bases at V and 4 bases at J, leaving 5 bases unmatched. CDR1 and CDR2 (germline): SGHRS, YFSETQ. CDR3 in amino acids: CASSYRGLSTEAFF. Written as DNA, the CDR3 is TGCGCCAGCAGCTACAGGGGGTTGAGCACTGAAGCTTTCTTT.

The sample holds a few counts of this clone. The chain carries TRBV6-4 and TRBJ2-1; 10 positions agree with TRBD2. This CDR3 has 14 amino acids. Germline CDR1 MRHNA, CDR2 SNTAGT. Unmatched junction bases numbered 1, after V lost 0 bases and J lost 8 bases. This CDR3 is CASSDSLAGDEQFF. As DNA, the CDR3 is TGTGCCAGCAGTGACTCGCTAGCGGGAGATGAGCAGTTCTTC.

V usage is TRBV3-1 (or the pseudogene TRBV3-2) and J usage is TRBJ1-1, with D maybe TRBD1 (5 bases). Germline V gene lookup returns CDR1 LGHDT and CDR2 YNNKEL (reference sequence). The CDR3 has 14 residues. The V gene lost 1 base and the J gene lost 3 bases, with 9 bases spanning the gap. As DNA, the CDR3 is TGTGCCAGCAGCCAAGCCCCAGGGTACACTGAAGCTTTCTTT. This translates into CASSQAPGYTEAFF.

The chain employs TRBV7-8 and TRBJ2-5, with 9 bases fitting TRBD2. The V and J ends lost 2 bases and 2 bases, in that order; junction bases with no gene match: 3. This CDR3 has 15 residues. CDR1 SGHVS and CDR2 FQNEAQ come from the germline V gene. The CDR3 DNA reads TGTGCCAGCAGCTTAAGCGGGGGGTTACAAGAGACCCAGTACTTC. This codes for CASSLSGGLQETQYF.

J is TRBJ1-4 and V is TRBV5-1, with 7 bases lining up with TRBD1. There are 16 residues in the CDR3. Germline V gene lookup returns CDR1 SGHRS and CDR2 YFSETQ. After removal of 3 bases from V and 8 bases from J, the junction contained 13 bases not matched to a gene. This CDR3 reads CASSSGGIDRDEKLFF. CDR3 DNA: TGCGCCAGCAGCTCCGGAGGTATCGACAGGGACGAAAAACTGTTTTTT.

V gene TRBV19 combines with J gene TRBJ1-2; 7 bases line up with TRBD1. The V and J ends lost 5 bases and 2 bases, in that order; junction bases with no gene match: 14. CDR3 length equals 17 residues. The germline gives CDR1 LNHDA, CDR2 SQIVND (reference sequence). Here the CDR3 DNA reads TGTGCCAGTAGTGCGGCGGCAGCGACAGGGAAGAACTATGGCTACACCTTC. Translation gives CASSAAAATGKNYGYTF.

This sequence joins TRBV19 and TRBJ1-4; tentatively, D is TRBD1 (6 bases). The ends were cut back, 8 bases at V and 8 bases at J, with 18 bases in the middle. The CDR3 is 14 amino acids. Germline CDR1 and CDR2: LNHDA and SQIVND (reference sequence). CDR3 nucleotides: TGTGCCAGTTCTCAGGGGAATCTCCGGGAAAAACTGTTTTTT. Translating it yields CASSQGNLREKLFF.

This clone was recorded a few times. The chain links TRBV7-9 to TRBJ1-1, with 8 bases aligning to TRBD1. Germline CDR1 and CDR2: SEHNR and FQNEAQ (reference sequence). The CDR3 has 17 residues. V trimming: 2 bases; J trimming: 0 bases; junction bases outside the gene matches: 8. CDR3 region: CASSLPLTGDLNTEAFF. Here the CDR3 DNA reads TGTGCCAGCAGCTTACCCTTGACAGGGGACCTGAACACTGAAGCTTTCTTT.

This clone appeared a few times. The V call is TRBV27, the J call TRBJ1-6; D ambiguous. Germline lookup yields CDR1 MNHEY and CDR2 SMNVEV (reference sequence). The length of the CDR3 is 14 residues. Trimming removed 4 bases at V and 9 bases at J, with 13 bases between. Here the CDR3 reads CASSSSHFASPLHF. CDR3 sequence (DNA): TGTGCCAGCAGTTCCTCACATTTCGCTTCACCCCTCCACTTT.

The count of this clone is one. This sequence joins TRBV21-1 and TRBJ2-2; the D call TRBD1 from the table was never checked on the DNA. TRBV21-1 has pseudogene status. The CDR3 length is 16 residues. The CDR3 nucleotides read TGTGCCAGCAGCAAAACCGCAGGGGGCCGGACCGGGGAGCTGTTTTTT. Its protein product is CASSKTAGGRTGELFF.

The gene calls are TRBV2 and TRBJ2-7; D is perhaps TRBD2 (6 bases). The V gene lost 6 bases and the J gene lost 6 bases, with 12 bases spanning the gap. Germline CDR1 is SNHLY and CDR2 is FYNNEI. This CDR3 spans 12 amino acids. CDR3 sequence reads: CASREGWGEQYF. CDR3 nucleotide sequence: TGTGCCAGCAGGGAGGGGTGGGGCGAGCAGTACTTC.

The gene calls are TRBV4-1 and TRBJ1-2; 9 nucleotides align to TRBD1. The length of the CDR3 is 15 residues. CDR1 and CDR2 (germline): MGHRA, YSYEKL. V lost 1 base, J lost 2 bases, and 2 bases stayed unmatched. The CDR3 is CASSQVQGANYGYTF. CDR3 nucleotides: TGCGCCAGCAGCCAAGTACAGGGGGCGAACTATGGCTACACCTTC.

In its sample, this clone was seen a few times. The genes are TRBV28 and TRBJ1-5, with 9 bases that match TRBD1. Trimming removed 7 bases from V and 4 bases from J; junction bases left unmatched: 5. Germline lookup yields CDR1 MDHEN and CDR2 SYDVKM. This CDR3 region has 14 residues. The DNA for the CDR3 is TGTGCCAGCACCCTCGGACAGGGGAATCAGCCCCAGCATTTT. Translation gives CASTLGQGNQPQHF.

V and J are TRBV3-1 (or the pseudogene TRBV3-2) and TRBJ1-4; D uncertain. The germline V gene encodes CDR1 LGHDT and CDR2 YNNKEL (reference sequence). The CDR3 covers 15 residues. Deletions cut 4 bases from V and 7 bases from J, with 16 bases between. The chain's CDR3 is CASSRAVIGGEKLFF. The CDR3 coding sequence is TGTGCCAGCAGCCGCGCCGTGATCGGTGGTGAAAAACTGTTTTTT.

V usage is TRBV18 and J usage is TRBJ1-1, with D possibly matching TRBD1 (5 bases). The CDR3 covers 12 residues. V lost 6 bases and J 8 bases, leaving 13 bases between the germline ends. Germline assignment: CDR1 KGHSH and CDR2 LQKENI. CDR3 sequence: CASSAQGEEAFF. For the CDR3, the DNA is TGTGCCAGCTCCGCGCAAGGGGAAGAAGCTTTCTTT. The full variable domain, rest sourced from reference TRBV18 and TRBJ1-1, is NAGVMQNPRHLVRRRGQEARLRCSPMKGHSHVYWYRQLPEEGLKFMVYLQKENIIDESGMPKERFSAEFPKEGPSILRIQQVVRGDSAAYFCASSAQGEEAFFGQGTRLTVV.